This entry lists 29 T cell receptor beta chains sequenced from one sample in a study of cytomegalovirus exposure and HLA in healthy donors. Only in-frame clones appear in the TCRdb table, and some are missing; sequencing was by immunoSEQ multiplex PCR. The table includes a few hundred thousand clones, approximately 90% detected once. The sequenced sample consisted of PBMCs. All receptors derive from a woman between 18 and 30 years old in good health and CMV-seronegative.

The V and J genes are TRBV10-3 and TRBJ2-1, with TRBD2 matching over 13 bases. V lost 1 base and J lost 5; bases outside the gene matches: 2. There are 16 residues in the CDR3. Germline assignment: CDR1 ENHRY and CDR2 SYGVKD. The CDR3 reads CAISEWTSGRNNEQFF. The CDR3 DNA sequence: TGTGCCATCAGTGAGTGGACTAGCGGGAGAAACAATGAGCAGTTCTTC.

The rearrangement uses TRBV6-6 and TRBJ2-7; no firm D call. V lost 0 bases, J lost 4 bases, and 10 bases lay in between. Germline CDR1 reads MNHNY; CDR2 reads SVGAGI (reference sequence). CDR3 length: 14 residues. The CDR3 DNA is TGTGCCAGCAGTTACTCATCGACTTCTTACGAGCAGTACTTC. Its protein product is CASSYSSTSYEQYF.

V is TRBV28 and J is TRBJ2-3; TRBD2 might be the D (6 bases). The germline gives CDR1 MDHEN, CDR2 SYDVKM. Trimming shortened V by 2 bases and J by 5 bases, and 11 bases separated the two germline ends. CDR3 length equals 14 residues. CDR3 protein: CASSLGGIRDTQYF. The CDR3 DNA follows: TGTGCCAGCAGTTTAGGCGGGATTCGAGATACGCAGTATTTT.

This chain links TRBV28 with TRBJ1-5, with unresolved D. The CDR3 runs 17 residues. V gave up 3 bases and J gave up 2 bases, with 17 bases separating them. The V gene's germline CDR1 is MDHEN and CDR2 SYDVKM. The CDR3 sequence is CASSLIDTNTGNQPQHF. The CDR3 bases are TGTGCCAGCAGTTTGATTGATACGAATACGGGCAATCAGCCCCAGCATTTT. Combining the CDR3 with reference TRBV28 and TRBJ1-5 gives the whole variable domain DVKVTQSSRYLVKRTGEKVFLECVQDMDHENMFWYRQDPGLGLRLIYFSYDVKMKEKGDIPEGYSVSREKKERFSLILESASTNQTSMYLCASSLIDTNTGNQPQHFGDGTRLSIL.

V gene TRBV29-1 combines with J gene TRBJ2-1, with 9 bases identical to TRBD1. V lost 4 bases, J lost 4 bases, and 5 bases stayed unmatched. CDR1 is SQVTM, CDR2 ANQGSEA, per germline. The CDR3 sequence is 14 residues long. This CDR3 is CSVAGQGTYNEQFF. The CDR3 DNA reads as TGCAGCGTTGCCGGACAGGGGACTTACAATGAGCAGTTCTTC.

This clone has just one count. The CDR3 bases are TGTGCCAGCAGCCAAACAGGGGAAGGGTACAATGAGCAGTTCTTC. Translating it yields CASSQTGEGYNEQFF. V and J are TRBV5-4 and TRBJ2-1, with 7 positions matching TRBD1. The V gene end was trimmed by 4 bases and the J gene end by 4 bases; junction bases not matched to a gene: 8. Germline CDR1 reads SGHNT; CDR2 reads YYREEE (reference sequence). The CDR3 extends over 15 amino acids. Full variable domain (missing parts from reference TRBV5-4 and TRBJ2-1): ETGVTQSPTHLIKTRGQQVTLRCSSQSGHNTVSWYQQALGQGPQFIFQYYREEENGRGNFPPRFSGLQFPNYSSELNVNALELDDSALYLCASSQTGEGYNEQFFGPGTRLTVL.

The chain is built from TRBV6-1 and TRBJ2-2; D is perhaps TRBD1 (6 bases). Trimming cost V 4 bases and J 5 bases, with 14 bases left between them. Germline CDR1 reads MNHNS; CDR2 reads SASEGT. This CDR3 spans 15 amino acids. The CDR3 DNA reads as TGTGCCAGCAGTGTGGAGACAGGCGGAACCGGGGAGCTGTTTTTT. Translation: CASSVETGGTGELFF.

The V gene is TRBV6-1, the J gene TRBJ1-1, with TRBD1 identical over 8 bases. Germline lookup yields CDR1 MNHNS and CDR2 SASEGT. The trim removed 7 bases at V and 2 bases at J, leaving 6 bases unmatched. CDR3 length: 14 residues. CDR3 protein: CASTPGTGNTEAFF. For the CDR3, the DNA is TGTGCCAGCACCCCCGGGACAGGAAACACTGAAGCTTTCTTT.

In its sample, this clone was seen once. The gene calls are TRBV7-6 and TRBJ2-1; 10 bases are shared with TRBD2. The CDR3 loop spans 16 amino acids. J gave up 4 bases and V 3 bases, and 6 bases lay outside the gene matches. Germline assignment: CDR1 SGHVS and CDR2 FNYEAQ. CDR3 loop: CASSLGLAGDYNEQFF. The CDR3 nucleotides read TGTGCCAGCAGCTTGGGCCTAGCGGGAGATTACAATGAGCAGTTCTTC. The whole variable domain, remainder taken from reference TRBV7-6 and TRBJ2-1, is GAGVSQSPRYKVTKRGQDVALRCDPISGHVSLYWYRQALGQGPEFLTYFNYEAQQDKSGLPNDRFSAERPEGSISTLTIQRTEQRDSAMYRCASSLGLAGDYNEQFFGPGTRLTVL.

This clone occurred a few times. The CDR3 DNA sequence: TGTGCCAGCAGCTTAGGGACAGCATACAATGAGCAGTTCTTC. As protein: CASSLGTAYNEQFF. The V gene is TRBV7-2, the J gene TRBJ2-1; the D gene is possibly TRBD1 (6 bases). Germline V lookup: CDR1 SGHTA, CDR2 FQGNSA. The length of the CDR3 is 14 residues. V gave up 1 base and J gave up 4 bases, with 8 bases separating them. Combining the CDR3 with reference TRBV7-2 and TRBJ2-1 gives the whole variable domain GAGVSQSPSNKVTEKGKDVELRCDPISGHTALYWYRQSLGQGLEFLIYFQGNSAPDKSGLPSDRFSAERTGGSVSTLTIQRTQQEDSAVYLCASSLGTAYNEQFFGPGTRLTVL.

V and J are TRBV5-4 and TRBJ2-2; TRBD2 aligns across 10 bases. V lost 3 bases to trimming and J lost 7 bases; unmatched junction nucleotides: 12. This CDR3 spans 17 amino acids. Germline loops: CDR1 SGHNT, CDR2 YYREEE (reference sequence). Here the CDR3 reads CASSSIAGGTTGGELFF. CDR3 nucleotide sequence: TGTGCCAGCAGCTCAATAGCGGGAGGAACTACAGGCGGGGAGCTGTTTTTT.

The rearrangement uses TRBV2 and TRBJ2-1; maybe TRBD2 (6 bases). Germline V CDR1 and CDR2: SNHLY, FYNNEI. The CDR3 contains 14 residues. V dropped 7 bases and J dropped 6 bases, with 16 bases sitting between them. The CDR3 loop reads CASTRDAGPNEQFF. CDR3 DNA sequence: TGTGCCAGCACGCGGGACGCCGGGCCCAATGAGCAGTTCTTC. The complete variable domain, with remaining parts taken from reference TRBV2 and TRBJ2-1, reads EPEVTQTPSHQVTQMGQEVILRCVPISNHLYFYWYRQILGQKVEFLVSFYNNEISEKSEIFDDQFSVERPDGSNFTLKIRSTKLEDSAMYFCASTRDAGPNEQFFGPGTRLTVL.

V is TRBV7-9 and J is TRBJ1-2; D is ambiguous. CDR1 and CDR2 (germline): SEHNR, FQNEAQ (reference sequence). The CDR3 spans 13 residues. The ends were cut back, 5 bases at V and 8 bases at J, with 15 bases in the middle. CDR3 protein: CASSPTSHRGYTF. The CDR3 DNA follows: TGTGCCAGCAGCCCAACGTCACACCGCGGCTACACCTTC. Using reference TRBV7-9 and TRBJ1-2 for the parts outside the CDR3, the full variable domain is DTGVSQNPRHKITKRGQNVTFRCDPISEHNRLYWYRQTLGQGPEFLTYFQNEAQLEKSRLLSDRFSAERPKGSFSTLEIQRTEQGDSAMYLCASSPTSHRGYTFGSGTRLTVV.

The chain joins TRBV5-1 to TRBJ1-1; D is ambiguous. The germline V gene has CDR1 SGHRS and CDR2 YFSETQ. V lost 4 bases and J 0 bases, leaving 10 bases between the germline ends. There are 14 residues in the CDR3. CDR3 sequence: CASSATLMNTEAFF. The CDR3 nucleotides are TGCGCCAGCAGCGCCACCCTAATGAACACTGAAGCTTTCTTT.

This clone was seen just once. This chain joins TRBV7-3 and TRBJ2-5; D may be TRBD2 (6 bases). This CDR3 has 13 amino acids. From germline, CDR1 is SGHTA and CDR2 FQGTGA. Trimming shortened V by 5 bases and J by 8 bases, and 15 bases separated the two germline ends. CDR3 coding DNA: TGTGCCAGCAGCCTCGGGACTTTGCGAACCCAGTACTTC. Protein: CASSLGTLRTQYF.

The chain is built from TRBV7-9 and TRBJ2-5; 7 nucleotides line up with TRBD2. CDR1 and CDR2 from the germline V gene are SEHNR and FQNEAQ (reference sequence). This CDR3 region has 16 residues. The ends lost 1 base at V and 7 bases at J; junction bases unmatched: 12. The CDR3: CASSLVGSGWGGTQYF. As DNA, the CDR3 is TGTGCCAGCAGCTTAGTTGGTAGCGGATGGGGGGGGACCCAGTACTTC.

V is TRBV6-5 and J is TRBJ1-4; 7 positions match TRBD1. This CDR3 comprises 13 residues. Unmatched junction bases numbered 0, after V lost 0 bases and J lost 8 bases. Germline V gives CDR1 MNHEY, CDR2 SVGAGI. CDR3 amino acids: CASSYSTGEKLFF. Written as DNA, the CDR3 is TGTGCCAGCAGTTACTCGACAGGGGAAAAACTGTTTTTT.

The rearrangement uses TRBV2 and TRBJ2-1; perhaps TRBD2 as D (5 bases). Trimming removed 4 bases from V and 0 bases from J, with 16 bases in between. CDR1 and CDR2 from the germline V gene are SNHLY and FYNNEI. CDR3 length: 17 residues. The CDR3, as DNA: TGTGCCAGCAGTGCCCGCCTAGCACCCAGCTCCTACAATGAGCAGTTCTTC. Protein sequence: CASSARLAPSSYNEQFF.

The chain is built from TRBV29-1 and TRBJ1-2; TRBD1 matches at 7 bases. The CDR3 sequence is 12 residues long. The J segment lost 4 bases and the V segment lost 6 bases, leaving 5 bases of the junction unmatched. From germline, CDR1 is SQVTM and CDR2 ANQGSEA. In DNA, the CDR3 is TGCAGCGTAGGGACAGCCTTCTATGGCTACACCTTC. This encodes CSVGTAFYGYTF.

The table lists this clone with a count of one. The V gene is TRBV28, the J gene TRBJ2-7; D is perhaps TRBD1 (6 bases). The CDR3 has 14 amino acids. The V and J ends lost 3 bases and 2 bases respectively, with 11 bases between them. CDR1 MDHEN and CDR2 SYDVKM come from the germline V gene. The CDR3 loop reads CASSFTGFTYEQYF. CDR3 nucleotide sequence: TGTGCCAGCAGTTTCACAGGGTTTACCTACGAGCAGTACTTC.

The chain uses TRBV7-3 and TRBJ2-1, with 7 bases identical to TRBD1. In germline, CDR1 is SGHTA, CDR2 FQGTGA. The CDR3 totals 13 residues. Trimming cost V 0 bases and J 12 bases; bases outside gene matches: 5. CDR3: CASSLTQTGWQFF. The CDR3 DNA reads TGTGCCAGCAGCTTAACCCAGACAGGGTGGCAGTTCTTC. The whole variable domain, remainder taken from reference TRBV7-3 and TRBJ2-1, is GAGVSQTPSNKVTEKGKYVELRCDPISGHTALYWYRQSLGQGPEFLIYFQGTGAADDSGLPNDRFFAVRPEGSVSTLKIQRTERGDSAVYLCASSLTQTGWQFFGPGTRLTVL.

V gene TRBV6-6 combines with J gene TRBJ1-2; D gene unclear. Germline V gene lookup returns CDR1 MNHNY and CDR2 SVGAGI (reference sequence). Trimming left V 2 bases short and J 8 bases short, with 9 bases between. The CDR3 contains 12 residues. In DNA, the CDR3 is TGTGCCAGCAGTTACCCGGGTGCCGGCTACACCTTC. Translating gives CASSYPGAGYTF.

The chain links TRBV13 to TRBJ2-1; 12 bases are shared with TRBD2. Trimming took 5 bases from V and 0 from J; bases not matched to a gene: 8. The CDR3 covers 18 residues. The germline CDR1 and CDR2 sequences are PRHDT and FYEKMQ (reference sequence). The CDR3 spells CASSTGTSGPSSYNEQFF. Written as DNA, the CDR3 is TGTGCCAGCAGCACCGGGACTAGCGGGCCAAGCTCCTACAATGAGCAGTTCTTC.

This chain connects TRBV28 to TRBJ1-2; D perhaps matches TRBD1 (5 bases). CDR3 length: 14 amino acids. Germline V lookup: CDR1 MDHEN, CDR2 SYDVKM. V shed 3 bases and J shed 2 bases, with 10 bases lying between them. The CDR3 sequence: CASSLIAGNYGYTF. DNA for the CDR3: TGTGCCAGCAGTTTGATTGCAGGGAACTATGGCTACACCTTC.

The chain couples TRBV6-4 to TRBJ2-7, with D maybe TRBD1 (6 bases). Germline-derived CDR1 and CDR2 are MRHNA and SNTAGT. Trimming took 6 bases from V and 0 from J, leaving 15 bases between them. The length of the CDR3 is 15 residues. CDR3 amino acids: CASRKDRRISYEQYF. The CDR3 coding sequence is TGTGCCAGCAGAAAAGACAGGCGGATCTCCTACGAGCAGTACTTC.

The chain combines TRBV19 with TRBJ1-4, with a possible D match to TRBD1 (5 bases). The ends were cut back, 5 bases at V and 8 bases at J, with 15 bases in the middle. Germline V gene data show CDR1 as LNHDA and CDR2 as SQIVND (reference sequence). CDR3 length equals 14 residues. CDR3 residues: CASSVTEEWEKLFF. The CDR3 bases are TGTGCCAGTAGTGTGACAGAAGAGTGGGAAAAACTGTTTTTT.

The V gene is TRBV28, the J gene TRBJ2-7, with D tentatively TRBD1 (5 bases). The CDR3 contains 11 residues. Deletions cut 10 bases from V and 4 bases from J, with 11 bases between. The V gene's germline CDR1 is MDHEN and CDR2 SYDVKM. For the CDR3, the DNA is TGTGCCACCTGGGGCGTTTACGAGCAGTACTTC. It encodes CATWGVYEQYF.

The rearrangement uses TRBV4-3 and TRBJ2-1; 10 bases line up with TRBD1. Germline assignment: CDR1 LGHNA and CDR2 YSLEER. The V and J ends lost 4 bases and 8 bases, in that order; junction bases with no gene match: 11. The CDR3 sequence is 16 residues long. The CDR3 region is CASSLVPGQGFDEQFF. The CDR3 DNA sequence: TGCGCCAGCAGCCTAGTCCCGGGACAGGGGTTCGATGAGCAGTTCTTC.

The V and J genes are TRBV10-3 and TRBJ1-2; D gene uncertain. CDR1 is ENHRY and CDR2 is SYGVKD in the germline V gene. With 10 bases removed from V and 2 bases from J, the gap between germline ends came to 11 bases. The CDR3 runs 12 residues. The CDR3 here is CATGMVNYGYTF. CDR3 coding DNA: TGTGCCACCGGGATGGTCAACTATGGCTACACCTTC.